This T cell receptor (beta chain) was identified during a study of blood T cell repertoires in COVID-19. The CDR3 is 13 residues long. Germline CDR1 and CDR2: SGHKS and YYEKEE (reference sequence). V was shortened by 2 bases and J by 1 base, with 6 bases between the two germline ends. As originally analysed: Amplifying reference gene primers gave estimates of nucleated cell counts. Here immunoSEQ multiplex PCR was the method, and the copy in TCRdb shows in-frame clones only, minus some. That table is the source of V, J and clone size, and D and trimming were worked out from the DNA. The table includes around 170,000 clones, roughly four fifths detected once.

V is TRBV5-5 and J is TRBJ1-2; no clear D gene. The sequence was collected from a woman between 65 and 79 years old with COVID-19, enrolled during active disease. The sequenced material came from peripheral blood. CDR3 nucleotides: TGTGCCAGCAGCTTACAGCTTAACTATGGCTACACCTTC. Its translation is CASSLQLNYGYTF.